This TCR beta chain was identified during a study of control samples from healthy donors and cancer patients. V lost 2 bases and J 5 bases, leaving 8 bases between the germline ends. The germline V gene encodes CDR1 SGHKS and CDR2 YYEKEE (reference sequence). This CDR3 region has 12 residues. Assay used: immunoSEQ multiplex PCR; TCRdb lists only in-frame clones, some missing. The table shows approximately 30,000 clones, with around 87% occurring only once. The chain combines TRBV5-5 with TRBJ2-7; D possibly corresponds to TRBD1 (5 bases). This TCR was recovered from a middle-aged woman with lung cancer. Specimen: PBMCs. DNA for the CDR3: TGTGCCAGCAGCTTAGTAGGGGACGAGCAGTACTTC. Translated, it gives CASSLVGDEQYF.